The 13 T cell receptor beta chains listed next were all sequenced from one sample in a study of T cells after yellow fever vaccination (dated by TCRdb to between 2019 and 2020). The protocol used for the library was 5' RACE. The sequencer was an Illumina HiSeq 2500. The public reads were quality trimmed at Q25 with fastp and then assembled into clones with MiXCR by TCRdb, keeping productive beta chains. CDR3 protein duplicates are merged, each entry listing the most common genes and DNA. This sample lists 200,000 to 250,000 distinct CDR3 sequences; 6.9% were detected once. The ten largest clones take up approximately 0.85% of the sample. Taken with the paper, the label for treatment or condition translates to: live attenuated yellow fever vaccine strain. Source: CD4+ T cells sorted from PBMCs, taken 15 days after the yellow fever booster vaccination. These receptors were collected from a young man who received the YFV17D yellow fever vaccine.

This clonotype showed up just a few times. V and J are TRBV20-1 and TRBJ2-1, with TRBD2 matching 7 bases. The length of the CDR3 is 14 residues. J was trimmed by 2 bases and V by 6 bases; bases with no gene match: 7. CDR1 and CDR2 (germline): DFQATT, SNEGSKA (reference sequence). Here the CDR3 reads CSARRGRAYNEQFF. The CDR3 DNA reads TGCAGTGCCAGAAGAGGGAGGGCCTACAATGAGCAGTTCTTC.

This clonotype was observed many times. The V call is TRBV5-1, the J call TRBJ1-4, with D unclear. The CDR3 is made up of 13 amino acids. Germline V gene lookup returns CDR1 SGHRS and CDR2 YFSETQ. V was clipped by 4 bases and J by 0 bases, with 4 bases between them. CDR3 protein: CASSEATNEKLFF. The CDR3 DNA sequence: TGCGCCAGCAGCGAAGCAACTAATGAAAAACTGTTTTTT. Looking up the rest from reference TRBV5-1 and TRBJ1-4 gives the full variable domain: KAGVTQTPRYLIKTRGQQVTLSCSPISGHRSVSWYQQTPGQGLQFLFEYFSETQRNKGNFPGRFSGRQFSNSRSEMNVSTLELGDSALYLCASSEATNEKLFFGSGTQLSVL.

This clonotype was recorded many times. V and J are TRBV29-1 and TRBJ2-1; 10 nucleotides line up with TRBD2. The germline V gene has CDR1 SQVTM and CDR2 ANQGSEA. With V trimmed by 4 bases and J by 8 bases, 11 bases remained unmatched. The CDR3 has 15 amino acids. The CDR3 DNA follows: TGCAGCGTTGGAACTAGCGGGAATTGGTTGCATGAGCAGTTCTTC. Its protein is CSVGTSGNWLHEQFF.

There are many counts of this clonotype. The CDR3 sequence is CASTPGLAKLFF. CDR3 nucleotide sequence: TGTGCCAGCACCCCGGGACTAGCTAAGCTGTTTTTT. The chain combines TRBV12-3 or TRBV12-4 with TRBJ2-2, with 9 bases identical to TRBD2. The V segment lost 7 bases and the J segment 12 bases; nucleotides outside the gene matches: 6. The CDR3 has 12 residues.

The table lists this clonotype with a few counts. This chain links TRBV2 with TRBJ2-5; no clear D. CDR1 is SNHLY, CDR2 FYNNEI, per germline. The germline V and J ends were trimmed by 8 bases and 4 bases, with 8 bases remaining between them. The CDR3 runs to 11 residues. DNA of the CDR3: TGTGCCAGCCAGAGGATAGAGACCCAGTACTTC. Amino acids: CASQRIETQYF.

The table lists this clonotype with many counts. J is TRBJ2-2 and V is TRBV24-1; 10 bases fit TRBD1. The CDR3 has 16 amino acids. The J segment lost 4 bases and the V segment lost 3 bases, leaving 4 bases of the junction unmatched. Germline V gives CDR1 KGHDR, CDR2 SFDVKD. CDR3 DNA: TGTGCCACCAGTGATCCCCGGGACAGGGGCACCGGGGAGCTGTTTTTT. Encoded protein: CATSDPRDRGTGELFF.

The sample holds many counts of this clonotype. The chain has TRBV29-1 and TRBJ2-3; 11 bases map to TRBD2. V dropped 6 bases and J dropped 2; count of bases not matched to a gene: 7. The CDR3 runs 15 residues. Germline V CDR1 and CDR2: SQVTM, ANQGSEA. The CDR3 here is CSVSPLAGDTDTQYF. CDR3 DNA sequence: TGCAGCGTGTCACCACTAGCGGGAGACACAGATACGCAGTATTTT.

The genes are TRBV7-2 and TRBJ2-7, with D perhaps being TRBD1 or TRBD2 (6 bases each). The V end was cut by 3 bases, the J end by 1 base, with 13 bases between. The CDR3 covers 15 residues. Germline-derived CDR1 and CDR2 are SGHTA and FQGNSA. The DNA for the CDR3 is TGTGCCAGCAGCTTGGGGGGCGGACTTTCCTACGAGCAGTACTTC. This sequence encodes CASSLGGGLSYEQYF.

The chain combines TRBV5-1 with TRBJ2-1; possible D gene TRBD2, 6 bases. V was shortened by 4 bases and J by 5 bases, with 13 bases between the two germline ends. Germline V gene lookup returns CDR1 SGHRS and CDR2 YFSETQ. The CDR3 is made up of 14 amino acids. CDR3 sequence: CASSPGTHHNEQFF. CDR3 nucleotides: TGCGCCAGCAGCCCCGGGACTCATCACAATGAGCAGTTCTTC.

This clonotype was observed many times. The chain has TRBV5-1 and TRBJ2-7; possibly TRBD2 for D (6 bases). The CDR3 consists of 15 residues. Deletions cut 0 bases from V and 0 bases from J, with 10 bases between. Per the germline V gene, CDR1 is SGHRS and CDR2 is YFSETQ. The CDR3: CASSLAAGSSYEQYF. CDR3 sequence (DNA): TGCGCCAGCAGCTTGGCGGCGGGGAGCTCCTACGAGCAGTACTTC.

This clonotype was seen at least ten times. V gene TRBV20-1 combines with J gene TRBJ1-1; D gene unclear. This CDR3 is 14 amino acids long. Germline CDR1 is DFQATT and CDR2 is SNEGSKA (reference sequence). Trimming stripped 1 base from V and 4 bases from J, with 13 bases between. CDR3 in DNA: TGCAGTGCTAGAGCGATAGCCCCCGGCACTGAAGCTTTCTTT. Amino acid sequence: CSARAIAPGTEAFF.

There are many counts of this clonotype. The chain couples TRBV11-1 to TRBJ2-1; D not resolved. Trimming removed 1 base at V and 9 bases at J, with 16 bases between. The CDR3 runs to 15 residues. The V gene's germline CDR1 is SGHAT and CDR2 FQDESV (reference sequence). In nucleotides, the CDR3 is TGTGCCAGCAGCTTAGACAGACGCCTAGGTGGTGAGCAGTTCTTC. Translation: CASSLDRRLGGEQFF. Full variable domain (remainder filled in from reference TRBV11-1 and TRBJ2-1): EAEVAQSPRYKITEKSQAVAFWCDPISGHATLYWYRQILGQGPELLVQFQDESVVDDSQLPKDRFSAERLKGVDSTLKIQPAELGDSAMYLCASSLDRRLGGEQFFGPGTRLTVL.

The genes are TRBV7-3 and TRBJ1-2, with D unresolved. This CDR3 region has 15 residues. V was shortened by 2 bases and J by 4 bases, with 14 bases between the two germline ends. Per the germline V gene, CDR1 is SGHTA and CDR2 is FQGTGA. The CDR3: CASSLGQAGVYGYTF. The CDR3 nucleotides are TGTGCCAGCAGCTTAGGGCAGGCTGGGGTCTATGGCTACACCTTC.